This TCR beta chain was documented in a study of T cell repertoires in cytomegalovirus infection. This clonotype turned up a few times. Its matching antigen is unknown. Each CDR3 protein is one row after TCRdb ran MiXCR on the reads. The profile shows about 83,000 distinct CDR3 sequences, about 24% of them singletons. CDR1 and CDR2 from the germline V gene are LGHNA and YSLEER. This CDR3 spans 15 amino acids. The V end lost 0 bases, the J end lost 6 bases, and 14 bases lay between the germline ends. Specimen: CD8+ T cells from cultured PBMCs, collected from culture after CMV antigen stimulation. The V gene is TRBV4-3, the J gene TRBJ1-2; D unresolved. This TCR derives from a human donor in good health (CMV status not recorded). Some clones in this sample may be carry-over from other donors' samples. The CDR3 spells CASSQDRLDVHGYTF. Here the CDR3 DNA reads TGCGCCAGCAGCCAAGATCGGTTGGACGTCCATGGCTACACCTTC.